This TCR beta chain was sequenced for a study of T cell repertoires in cytomegalovirus infection. Study outcomes and limitations: CMV carriers with the relevant HLA were identified by cumulative public TCR beta family frequency. The study found HLA-C-restricted CMV-specific TCR beta clonotypes dominating the ex vivo response.

TCRdb redid the calling of the reads with MiXCR, one entry per CDR3 protein. The sample holds 600,000 to 800,000 distinct CDR3 sequences, 20% to 25% seen once. V lost 5 bases to trimming and J lost 5 bases, with 15 bases between them. The CDR3 length is 15 residues. CDR1 is LNHDA, CDR2 SQIVND, per germline (reference sequence). With respect to this clonotype: Its antigen is currently unknown.

The genes are TRBV19 and TRBJ2-2; D is unresolved. Sequenced material: CD8+ T cells from PBMCs. This sequence was found in a human donor in good health (CMV status not recorded). Some clones in this sample may be carry-over from other donors' samples. The CDR3 loop is CASSEEGSGTGELFF. For the CDR3, the DNA is TGTGCCAGTAGTGAAGAAGGCTCAGGAACCGGGGAGCTGTTTTTT.